This is a list of T cell receptor beta chains from one sample in a study of T cell responses to AZD1222 COVID-19 vaccine. Profiled with immunoSEQ multiplex PCR; TCRdb holds only in-frame clones, not every one. The sample consists of 150,000 or so clones, about 93% of them appearing once. The sequenced sample was peripheral blood, obtained on day 0 of AZD1222 vaccination. These receptors all come from an adult in good health. Both conserved end residues are trimmed from each CDR3. Fields, in order: J gene, V gene, CDR3 protein.

TRBJ1-6,TRBV28,ASKAGQENSPLH
TRBJ1-1,TRBV7-9,AMKSTGFLNTEAF
TRBJ2-3,TRBV9,ASSVGLSTDTQY
TRBJ1-2,TRBV30,AWVGDIANYGYT
TRBJ1-2,TRBV29-1,SVEDSNYGYT
TRBJ2-2,TRBV3-1/TRBV3-2,ASSQVRNTGELF
TRBJ1-2,TRBV27,ASSPSLGGYT
TRBJ1-1,TRBV10-3,AIKGDRGGTEAF
TRBJ1-2,TRBV7-2,ASSLGAGGGDYT
TRBJ1-3,TRBV19,ASSIMGSSGNTIY
TRBJ2-7,TRBV6-5,ASTAKREAYEQY
TRBJ1-2,TRBV30,AWSDRQETNYGYT
TRBJ2-1,TRBV13,ASSSLVDEQF
TRBJ1-1,TRBV5-1,ASSLEGRDTEAF
TRBJ2-7,TRBV21-1,ASSKWDRVYEQY
TRBJ1-1,TRBV25-1,ASSEWERDTEAF
TRBJ1-2,TRBV28,ASSQQGPGYT
TRBJ2-1,TRBV13,ASSLLTSGSSYNEQF
TRBJ1-2,TRBV5-1,ASSLRPGADGGYT
TRBJ2-1,TRBV5-1,ASSQPSSYNEQF
TRBJ1-2,TRBV19,ASIRGQGESYGYT
TRBJ1-1,TRBV27,ASGWTANTEAF
TRBJ2-7,TRBV3-1/TRBV3-2,ASSQASSSYEQY
TRBJ1-3,TRBV3-1/TRBV3-2,ASSQGTASGNTIY
TRBJ1-5,TRBV27,ASSLGQASNQPQH
TRBJ1-4,TRBV28,ASYATNEKLF
TRBJ1-6,TRBV6-4,ASSDVAGGNSPLH
TRBJ1-1,TRBV11-1,ASSFRGFDTEAF
TRBJ2-3,TRBV7-9,ASSLDSSGGTDTQY
TRBJ2-3,TRBV27,ASSSRAGGFTDTQY
TRBJ2-1,TRBV5-1,ASSIGQRESNEQF
TRBJ2-2,TRBV24-1,ATSDTRTGELF
TRBJ1-2,TRBV19,ASSVSPGQPNGYT
TRBJ1-4,TRBV29-1,SVSPSGVREKLF
TRBJ2-1,TRBV9,ASSIGQGRDEQF
TRBJ2-7,TRBV19,ASSIARAGTYEQY
TRBJ2-5,TRBV28,ASSFLAVGGFQETQY